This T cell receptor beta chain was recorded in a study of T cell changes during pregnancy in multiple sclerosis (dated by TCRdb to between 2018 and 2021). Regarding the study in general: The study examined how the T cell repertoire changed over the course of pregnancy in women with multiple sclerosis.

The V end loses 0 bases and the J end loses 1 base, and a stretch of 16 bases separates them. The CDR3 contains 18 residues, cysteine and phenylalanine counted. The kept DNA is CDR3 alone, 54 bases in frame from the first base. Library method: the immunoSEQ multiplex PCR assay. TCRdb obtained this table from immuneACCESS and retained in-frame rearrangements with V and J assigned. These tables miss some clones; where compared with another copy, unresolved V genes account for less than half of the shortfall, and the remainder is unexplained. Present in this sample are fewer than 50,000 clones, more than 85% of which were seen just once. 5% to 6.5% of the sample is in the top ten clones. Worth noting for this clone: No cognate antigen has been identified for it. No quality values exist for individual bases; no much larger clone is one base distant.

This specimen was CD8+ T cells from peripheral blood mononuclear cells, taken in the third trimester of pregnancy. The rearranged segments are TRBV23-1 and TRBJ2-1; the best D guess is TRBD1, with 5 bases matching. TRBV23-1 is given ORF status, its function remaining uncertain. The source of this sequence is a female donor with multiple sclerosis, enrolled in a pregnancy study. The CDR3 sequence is CASSQSTEPLNSYNEQFF. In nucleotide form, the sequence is TGCGCCAGCAGTCAATCGACAGAACCACTCAATTCCTACAATGAGCAGTTCTTC.